This TCR beta chain was found in a study of low-dose radiotherapy and immunotherapy resistance in tumors. Primers targeting TRAV and TRBV primed first-strand cDNA, covering alpha and beta chains. TCR amplification ran approximately 22 PCR cycles using constant-region and V-primer adapter primers. Via MiXCR, TCRdb re-called the reads, giving one row per CDR3 protein. The table shows tens of thousands of distinct CDR3 sequences, with 30% to 40% occurring only once. This clonotype came up many times. J gave up 4 bases and V 2 bases, and 1 base lay outside the gene matches. The germline CDR1 and CDR2 sequences are SGHDT and YYEEEE. The CDR3 loop spans 15 amino acids. Time point here: before trial treatment. Those who qualified had advanced solid tumors (lacking tumor-infiltrating lymphocytes).

V usage is TRBV5-6 and J usage is TRBJ2-1; 12 bases match TRBD2. This receptor was taken from a female donor with ovarian cancer. Sequencing used PBMCs, obtained before treatment. The CDR3 bases are TGTGCCAGCAGCTTACTAGCGGGGGGATACAATGAGCAGTTCTTC. Residues: CASSLLAGGYNEQFF.